This T cell receptor beta chain is drawn from a study of T cells after yellow fever vaccination. The CDR3 runs 18 residues. Trimming took off 1 base at V and 8 bases at J, with 25 bases between the two ends. Per germline, CDR1 SGHAT and CDR2 FQNNGV. TCRdb reprocessed the 5' RACE reads with MiXCR, giving one entry per CDR3 protein. The repertoire holds hundreds of thousands of distinct CDR3 sequences, with 9% to 15% as singletons. This clonotype came up a few times. This clonotype was obtained from a man aged 25 to 40 who received the YFV17D yellow fever vaccine. The J gene is TRBJ2-3, the V gene TRBV11-2; a weak D match, TRBD2 (5 bases). The source was PBMCs, collected on the day of the yellow fever booster vaccination. The CDR3 coding sequence is TGTGCCAGCAGCTTAGGGTTGTCCCCGGCTAGCCCCCGGGGTACGCAGTATTTT. Translation gives CASSLGLSPASPRGTQYF.